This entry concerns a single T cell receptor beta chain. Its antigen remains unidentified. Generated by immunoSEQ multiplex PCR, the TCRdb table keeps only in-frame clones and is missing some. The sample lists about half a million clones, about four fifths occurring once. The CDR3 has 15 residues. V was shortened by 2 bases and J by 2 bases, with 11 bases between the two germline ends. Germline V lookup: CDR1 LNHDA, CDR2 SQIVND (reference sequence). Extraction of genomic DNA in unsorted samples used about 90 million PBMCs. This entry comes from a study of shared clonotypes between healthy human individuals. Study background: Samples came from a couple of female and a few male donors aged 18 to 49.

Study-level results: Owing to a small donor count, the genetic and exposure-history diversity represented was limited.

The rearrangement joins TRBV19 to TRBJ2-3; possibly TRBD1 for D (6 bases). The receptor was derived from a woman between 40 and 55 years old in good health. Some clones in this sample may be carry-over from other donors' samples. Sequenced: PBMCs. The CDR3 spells CASSIYRGYTDTQYF. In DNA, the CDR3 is TGTGCCAGTAGTATATATAGGGGGTACACAGATACGCAGTATTTT.